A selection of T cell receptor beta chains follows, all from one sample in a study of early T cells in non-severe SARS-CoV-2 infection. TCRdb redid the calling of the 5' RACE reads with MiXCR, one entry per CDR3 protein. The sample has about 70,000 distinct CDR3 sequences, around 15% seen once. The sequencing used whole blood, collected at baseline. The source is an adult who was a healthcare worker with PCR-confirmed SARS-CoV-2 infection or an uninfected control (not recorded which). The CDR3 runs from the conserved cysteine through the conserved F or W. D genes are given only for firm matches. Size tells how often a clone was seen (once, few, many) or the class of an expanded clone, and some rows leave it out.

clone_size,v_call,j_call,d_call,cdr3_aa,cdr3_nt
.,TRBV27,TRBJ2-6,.,CASSFEGSGANVLTF,TGTGCCAGCAGTTTCGAAGGTTCTGGGGCCAACGTCCTGACTTTC
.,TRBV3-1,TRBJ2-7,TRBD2,CASSQAGGNYEQYF,TGTGCCAGCAGCCAAGCGGGGGGTAACTACGAGCAGTACTTC
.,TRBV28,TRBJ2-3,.,CASSLQSHTQYF,TGTGCCAGCAGTTTACAGAGTCATACGCAGTATTTT
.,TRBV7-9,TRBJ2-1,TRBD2,CASSLVGGRAHNEQFF,TGTGCCAGCAGCTTAGTAGGCGGGAGAGCTCACAATGAGCAGTTCTTC
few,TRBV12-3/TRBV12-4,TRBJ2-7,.,CASSYGQAGPSEQYF,TGTGCCAGCAGTTACGGCCAAGCTGGCCCTTCCGAGCAGTACTTC
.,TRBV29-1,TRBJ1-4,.,CSVRGGTNEKLFF,TGCAGCGTTAGGGGAGGCACTAATGAAAAACTGTTTTTT
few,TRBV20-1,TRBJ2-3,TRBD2,CSARERTSGLRTDTQYF,TGCAGTGCTAGAGAAAGAACTAGCGGGCTACGCACAGATACGCAGTATTTT
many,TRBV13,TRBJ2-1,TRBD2,CASSLPGLAGAGYNEQFF,TGTGCCAGCAGCTTACCGGGGCTAGCGGGAGCGGGTTACAATGAGCAGTTCTTC
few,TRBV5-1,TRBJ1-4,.,CASSLDGGEKLFF,TGCGCCAGCAGCTTGGACGGTGGAGAAAAACTGTTTTTT
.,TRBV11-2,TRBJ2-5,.,CASSLWTEAETQYF,TGTGCCAGCAGCCTGTGGACGGAGGCGGAGACCCAGTACTTC
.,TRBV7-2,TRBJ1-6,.,CASSLIAISYNSPLHF,TGTGCCAGCAGCTTAATAGCGATCTCCTATAATTCACCCCTCCACTTT
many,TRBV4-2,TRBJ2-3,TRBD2,CASSQEGASGSTDTQYF,TGTGCCAGCAGCCAAGAAGGGGCTAGCGGTAGCACAGATACGCAGTATTTT
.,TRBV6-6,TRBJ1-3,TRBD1,CASSYSGGDSGNTIYF,TGTGCCAGCAGTTACTCAGGGGGCGACTCTGGAAACACCATATATTTT